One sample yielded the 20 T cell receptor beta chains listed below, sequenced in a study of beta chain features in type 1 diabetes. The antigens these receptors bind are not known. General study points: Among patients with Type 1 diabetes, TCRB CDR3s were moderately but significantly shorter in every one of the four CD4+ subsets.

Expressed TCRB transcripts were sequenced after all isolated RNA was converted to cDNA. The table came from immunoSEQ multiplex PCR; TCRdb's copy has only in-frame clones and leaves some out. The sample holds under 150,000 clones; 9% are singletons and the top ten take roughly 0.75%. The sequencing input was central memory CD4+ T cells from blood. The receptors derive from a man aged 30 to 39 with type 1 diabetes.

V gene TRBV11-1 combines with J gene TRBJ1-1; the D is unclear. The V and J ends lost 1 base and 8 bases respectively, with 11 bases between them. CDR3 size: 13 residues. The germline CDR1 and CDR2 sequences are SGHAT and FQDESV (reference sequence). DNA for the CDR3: TGTGCCAGCAGCTTAGAACGCAGATCAGAAGCTTTCTTT. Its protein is CASSLERRSEAFF.

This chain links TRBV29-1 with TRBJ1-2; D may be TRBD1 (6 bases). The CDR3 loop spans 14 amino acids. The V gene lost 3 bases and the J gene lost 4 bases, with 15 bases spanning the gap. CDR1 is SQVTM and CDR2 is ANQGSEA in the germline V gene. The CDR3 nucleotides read TGCAGCGTTGATCTTGCAGGGGTGGGCTATGGCTACACCTTC. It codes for CSVDLAGVGYGYTF.

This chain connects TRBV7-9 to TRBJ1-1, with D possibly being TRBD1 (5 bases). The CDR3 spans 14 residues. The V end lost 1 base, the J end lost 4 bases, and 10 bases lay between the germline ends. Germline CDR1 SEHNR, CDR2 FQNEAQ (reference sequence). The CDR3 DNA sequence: TGTGCCAGCAGCTTAGGCCAGGGTACCACTGAAGCTTTCTTT. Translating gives CASSLGQGTTEAFF. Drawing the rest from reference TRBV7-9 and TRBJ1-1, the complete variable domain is DTGVSQNPRHKITKRGQNVTFRCDPISEHNRLYWYRQTLGQGPEFLTYFQNEAQLEKSRLLSDRFSAERPKGSFSTLEIQRTEQGDSAMYLCASSLGQGTTEAFFGQGTRLTVV.

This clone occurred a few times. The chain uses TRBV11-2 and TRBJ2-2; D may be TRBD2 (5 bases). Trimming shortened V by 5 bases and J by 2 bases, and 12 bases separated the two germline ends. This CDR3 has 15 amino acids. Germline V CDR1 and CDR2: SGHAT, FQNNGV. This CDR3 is CASSPGSGNTGELFF. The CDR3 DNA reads TGTGCCAGCAGCCCGGGATCGGGTAACACCGGGGAGCTGTTTTTT.

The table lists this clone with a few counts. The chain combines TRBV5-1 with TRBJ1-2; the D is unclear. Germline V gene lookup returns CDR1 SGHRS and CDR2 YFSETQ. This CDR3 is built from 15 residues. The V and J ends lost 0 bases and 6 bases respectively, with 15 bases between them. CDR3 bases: TGCGCCAGCAGCTTGGATGGCAGCCAAGGAGATGGCTACACCTTC. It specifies CASSLDGSQGDGYTF.

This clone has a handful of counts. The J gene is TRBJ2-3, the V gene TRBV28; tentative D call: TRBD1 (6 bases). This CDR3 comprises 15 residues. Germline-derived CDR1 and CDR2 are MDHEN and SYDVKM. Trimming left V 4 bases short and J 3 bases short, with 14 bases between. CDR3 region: CASSSPGQGTDTQYF. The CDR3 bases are TGTGCCAGCAGTTCACCGGGGCAGGGGACAGATACGCAGTATTTT.

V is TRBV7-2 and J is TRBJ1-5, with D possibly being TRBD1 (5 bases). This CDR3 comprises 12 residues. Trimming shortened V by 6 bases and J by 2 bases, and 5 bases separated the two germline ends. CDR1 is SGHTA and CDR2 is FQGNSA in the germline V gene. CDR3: CASRQGNQPQHF. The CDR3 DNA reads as TGTGCCAGCAGACAGGGCAATCAGCCCCAGCATTTT.

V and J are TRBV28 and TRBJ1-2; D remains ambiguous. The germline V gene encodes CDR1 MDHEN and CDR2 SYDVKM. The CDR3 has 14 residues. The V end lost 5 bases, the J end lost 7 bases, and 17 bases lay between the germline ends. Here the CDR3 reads CASSLRLLGSGYTF. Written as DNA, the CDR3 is TGTGCCAGCAGTCTTCGACTCCTCGGGTCTGGCTACACCTTC.

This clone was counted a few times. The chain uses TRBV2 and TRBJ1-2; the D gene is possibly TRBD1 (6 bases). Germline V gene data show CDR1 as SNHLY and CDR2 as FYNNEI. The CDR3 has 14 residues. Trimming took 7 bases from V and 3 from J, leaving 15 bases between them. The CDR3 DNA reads TGTGCCAGCACTCCCGACAGGACCCACTATGGCTACACCTTC. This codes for CASTPDRTHYGYTF.

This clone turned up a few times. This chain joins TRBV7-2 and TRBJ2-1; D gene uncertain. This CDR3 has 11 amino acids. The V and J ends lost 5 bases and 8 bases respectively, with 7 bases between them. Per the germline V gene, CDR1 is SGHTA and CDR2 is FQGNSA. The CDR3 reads CASSLQDEQFF. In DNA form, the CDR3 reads TGTGCCAGCAGCCTTCAGGATGAGCAGTTCTTC.

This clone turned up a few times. DNA for the CDR3: TGTGCCTGGGGGAGGGGGACCATCACAGATACGCAGTATTTT. Protein product: CAWGRGTITDTQYF. The rearrangement links TRBV30 to TRBJ2-3; D might be TRBD2 (7 bases). Germline CDR1 GTSNPN, CDR2 SVGIG (reference sequence). Between the trimmed V and J ends, which lost 5 bases and 2 bases, there was a span of 14 bases. The CDR3 has 14 amino acids. Variable domain in full (rest from reference TRBV30 and TRBJ2-3): SQTIHQWPATLVQPVGSPLSLECTVEGTSNPNLYWYRQAAGRGLQLLFYSVGIGQISSEVPQNLSASRPQDRQFILSSKKLLLSDSGFYLCAWGRGTITDTQYFGPGTRLTVL.

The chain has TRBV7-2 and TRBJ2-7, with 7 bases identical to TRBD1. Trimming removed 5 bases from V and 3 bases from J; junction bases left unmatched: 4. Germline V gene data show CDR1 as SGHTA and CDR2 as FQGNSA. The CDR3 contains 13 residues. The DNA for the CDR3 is TGTGCCAGCAGCAGGGGACAGCGCTACGAGCAGTACTTC. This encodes CASSRGQRYEQYF.

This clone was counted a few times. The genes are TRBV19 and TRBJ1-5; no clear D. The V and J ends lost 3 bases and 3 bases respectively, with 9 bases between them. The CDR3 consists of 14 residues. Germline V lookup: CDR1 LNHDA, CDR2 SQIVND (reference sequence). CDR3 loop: CASSITGPNQPQHF. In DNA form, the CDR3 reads TGTGCCAGTAGTATCACGGGTCCCAATCAGCCCCAGCATTTT.

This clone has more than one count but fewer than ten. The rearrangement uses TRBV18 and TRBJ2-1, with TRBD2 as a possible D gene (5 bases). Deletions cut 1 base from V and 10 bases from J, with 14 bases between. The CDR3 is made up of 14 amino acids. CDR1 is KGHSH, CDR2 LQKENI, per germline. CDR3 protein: CASSPRTGDGEQFF. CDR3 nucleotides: TGTGCCAGCTCACCACGGACTGGGGATGGAGAGCAGTTCTTC.

The CDR3 region is CASSKEDRHQPQHF. The CDR3 DNA follows: TGTGCCAGCAGCAAGGAGGACAGGCATCAGCCCCAGCATTTT. The rearrangement links TRBV21-1 to TRBJ1-5; TRBD1, the table's D call, was not compared with the DNA. TRBV21-1 is a pseudogene locus. There are 14 residues in the CDR3.

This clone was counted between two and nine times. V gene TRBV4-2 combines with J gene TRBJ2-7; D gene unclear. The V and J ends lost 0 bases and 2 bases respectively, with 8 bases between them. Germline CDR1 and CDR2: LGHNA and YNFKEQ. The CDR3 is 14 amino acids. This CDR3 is CASSQDLQTYEQYF. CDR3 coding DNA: TGTGCCAGCAGCCAAGACCTCCAGACCTACGAGCAGTACTTC.

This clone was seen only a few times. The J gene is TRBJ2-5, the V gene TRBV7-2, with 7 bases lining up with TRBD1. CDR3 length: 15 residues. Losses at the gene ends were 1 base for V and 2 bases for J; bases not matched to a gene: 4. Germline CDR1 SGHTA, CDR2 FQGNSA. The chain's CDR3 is CASSLGGGPQETQYF. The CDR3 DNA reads TGTGCCAGCAGCTTAGGAGGGGGCCCTCAAGAGACCCAGTACTTC. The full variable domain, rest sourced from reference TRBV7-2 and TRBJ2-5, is GAGVSQSPSNKVTEKGKDVELRCDPISGHTALYWYRQSLGQGLEFLIYFQGNSAPDKSGLPSDRFSAERTGGSVSTLTIQRTQQEDSAVYLCASSLGGGPQETQYFGPGTRLLVL.

CDR3 nucleotides: TGTGCCAGCAGCCCGGGACAGTTCTATGGCTACACCTTC. Its protein product is CASSPGQFYGYTF. The rearrangement uses TRBV21-1 and TRBJ1-2; the DNA was not used to check the table's D call, TRBD1. TRBV21-1 is reported as a pseudogene. This CDR3 comprises 13 residues.

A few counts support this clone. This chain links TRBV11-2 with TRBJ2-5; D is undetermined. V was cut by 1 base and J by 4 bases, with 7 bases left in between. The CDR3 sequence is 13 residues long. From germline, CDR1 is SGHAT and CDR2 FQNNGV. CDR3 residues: CASSLGGGETQYF. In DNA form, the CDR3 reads TGTGCCAGCAGCTTAGGTGGCGGAGAGACCCAGTACTTC.

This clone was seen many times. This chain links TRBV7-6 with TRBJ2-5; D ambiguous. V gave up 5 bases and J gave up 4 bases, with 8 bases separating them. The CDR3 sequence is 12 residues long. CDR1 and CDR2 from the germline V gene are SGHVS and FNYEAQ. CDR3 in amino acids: CASSPPRETQYF. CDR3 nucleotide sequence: TGTGCCAGCAGCCCACCCAGAGAGACCCAGTACTTC.